These T cell receptor beta chains were read from a single sample in a study of T cell responses to AZD1222 COVID-19 vaccine. Data came from immunoSEQ multiplex PCR; TCRdb stores just in-frame clones and leaves some out. This table holds about 99,000 clones, about 85% found once. This specimen was peripheral blood, taken on day 0 of AZD1222 vaccination. The receptors originated from an adult in good health. Each CDR3 is given with its conserved first and last residue. The D gene is left open where the match is weak. Clone size, where shown, is once, few, many, or a class for clones that have expanded.

d_gene: -; j_gene: TRBJ1-3; abundance: -; v_gene: TRBV3-1/TRBV3-2; CDR3aa: CASSREPSGNTIYF; CDR3nt: TGTGCCAGCAGCCGGGAGCCCTCTGGAAACACCATATATTTT
d_gene: -; j_gene: TRBJ1-4; abundance: -; v_gene: TRBV6-5; CDR3aa: CASSHLRGEKLFF; CDR3nt: TGTGCCAGCAGTCATTTGCGGGGGGAAAAACTGTTTTTT
d_gene: TRBD2; j_gene: TRBJ2-3; abundance: -; v_gene: TRBV5-6; CDR3aa: CASLMGSGGAGDTQYF; CDR3nt: TGTGCCAGCCTAATGGGTAGCGGGGGGGCCGGAGATACGCAGTATTTT
d_gene: TRBD2; j_gene: TRBJ2-2; abundance: -; v_gene: TRBV7-3; CDR3aa: CASSSGTSGSVFPAGELFF; CDR3nt: TGTGCCAGCAGCTCCGGGACTAGCGGGAGCGTATTCCCGGCCGGGGAGCTGTTTTTT
d_gene: TRBD1; j_gene: TRBJ2-1; abundance: -; v_gene: TRBV29-1; CDR3aa: CSVAQGALNEQFF; CDR3nt: TGCAGCGTTGCCCAGGGGGCTTTGAATGAGCAGTTCTTC
d_gene: TRBD1; j_gene: TRBJ1-3; abundance: -; v_gene: TRBV10-3; CDR3aa: CAIRKQGSRSGNTIYF; CDR3nt: TGTGCCATCAGAAAACAGGGGTCGCGCTCTGGAAACACCATATATTTT
d_gene: TRBD1; j_gene: TRBJ2-5; abundance: -; v_gene: TRBV9; CDR3aa: CASSAWGQRQETQYF; CDR3nt: TGTGCCAGCAGCGCCTGGGGACAGCGCCAAGAGACCCAGTACTTC
d_gene: TRBD2; j_gene: TRBJ2-1; abundance: -; v_gene: TRBV7-3; CDR3aa: CASSLIAGLSYNEQFF; CDR3nt: TGTGCCAGCAGCTTAATAGCGGGTCTCTCCTACAATGAGCAGTTCTTC
d_gene: TRBD1; j_gene: TRBJ1-4; abundance: -; v_gene: TRBV5-4; CDR3aa: CASSLRDSVNEKLFF; CDR3nt: TGTGCCAGCAGCCTCCGGGACAGCGTGAATGAAAAACTGTTTTTT
d_gene: -; j_gene: TRBJ2-5; abundance: -; v_gene: TRBV11-1; CDR3aa: CASSQYLQETQYF; CDR3nt: TGTGCCAGCAGCCAATATCTCCAAGAGACCCAGTACTTC
d_gene: TRBD2; j_gene: TRBJ2-4; abundance: -; v_gene: TRBV12-5; CDR3aa: CASGLVVAGGDWAKNIQYF; CDR3nt: TGTGCTAGTGGTTTGGTGGTAGCGGGGGGGGATTGGGCCAAAAACATTCAGTACTTC
d_gene: -; j_gene: TRBJ1-1; abundance: many; v_gene: TRBV27; CDR3aa: CASTPSAGNTEAFF; CDR3nt: TGTGCCAGCACCCCCTCAGCGGGGAACACTGAAGCTTTCTTT
d_gene: TRBD2; j_gene: TRBJ2-2; abundance: few; v_gene: TRBV25-1; CDR3aa: CASSSPLAVGELFF; CDR3nt: TGTGCCAGCAGTTCACCGCTAGCGGTCGGGGAGCTGTTTTTT
d_gene: -; j_gene: TRBJ1-2; abundance: once; v_gene: TRBV28; CDR3aa: CASSFLPGGYTF; CDR3nt: TGTGCCAGCAGTTTCCTCCCTGGGGGCTACACCTTC
d_gene: TRBD1; j_gene: TRBJ1-1; abundance: few; v_gene: TRBV7-8; CDR3aa: CASSVRGFGGMNTEAFF; CDR3nt: TGTGCCAGCAGCGTCAGGGGGTTCGGAGGAATGAACACTGAAGCTTTCTTT
d_gene: TRBD2; j_gene: TRBJ2-1; abundance: once; v_gene: TRBV7-2; CDR3aa: CASSLLAGGYNEQFF; CDR3nt: TGTGCCAGCAGCTTACTAGCGGGAGGGTACAATGAGCAGTTCTTC
d_gene: -; j_gene: TRBJ1-1; abundance: -; v_gene: TRBV9; CDR3aa: CASSFPGTEAFF; CDR3nt: TGTGCCAGCAGCTTTCCGGGGACTGAAGCTTTCTTT